The rows below give T cell receptor beta chains drawn from one sample of a study of CD8+ T cells in alopecia areata. TCRdb's table, derived via immunoSEQ multiplex PCR, lists solely in-frame clones and lacks some. The data show around 65,000 clones, approximately 45% seen once. Sequenced here: CD8+ T cells sorted from blood, sampled at week 0. The source is a human donor with alopecia areata. Each CDR3 is given with its conserved first and last residue. D genes are given only for firm matches. A row's size may be missing; if present it is once, few, many or a size class.

TRBV6-6	few	14	TRBD1	TRBJ2-7	CASSPGQGDYEQYF	TGTGCCAGCAGTCCGGGACAGGGGGACTACGAGCAGTACTTC
TRBV2	NA	14	NA	TRBJ2-7	CASSDFSSSYEQYF	TGTGCCAGCAGTGATTTCTCCTCCTCCTACGAGCAGTACTTC
TRBV9	NA	14	NA	TRBJ2-7	CASSVELKTYEQYF	TGTGCCAGCAGCGTAGAGCTGAAAACCTACGAGCAGTACTTC
TRBV7-9	NA	14	TRBD1	TRBJ2-7	CASSPGGHRAEQYF	TGTGCCAGCAGCCCAGGGGGCCACAGGGCCGAGCAGTACTTC
TRBV27	once	13	NA	TRBJ1-2	CASSLSGDYGYTF	TGTGCCAGCAGTTTATCTGGCGACTATGGCTACACCTTC
TRBV7-9	NA	19	TRBD2	TRBJ2-1	CASSHYLAGVLRSYNEQFF	TGTGCCAGCAGCCACTACCTAGCGGGTGTCCTCCGCTCCTACAATGAGCAGTTCTTC
TRBV7-9	NA	14	NA	TRBJ2-7	CASSSDIRPYEQYF	TGTGCCAGCAGCTCGGACATCCGACCCTACGAGCAGTACTTC
TRBV19	few	15	NA	TRBJ2-2	CASIPEAGNTGELFF	TGTGCCAGTATCCCAGAGGCCGGTAACACCGGGGAGCTGTTTTTT
TRBV28	NA	14	NA	TRBJ1-1	CASSPEGRNTEAFF	TGTGCCAGCAGCCCCGAGGGCCGGAACACTGAAGCTTTCTTT
TRBV7-6	few	15	NA	TRBJ1-4	CASSSSLVVGEKLFF	TGTGCCAGCAGCTCCTCCCTTGTTGTAGGTGAAAAACTGTTTTTT
TRBV30	NA	16	NA	TRBJ2-1	CAWSTSFRRTYNEQFF	TGTGCCTGGAGTACATCCTTCCGACGGACGTACAATGAGCAGTTCTTC
TRBV25-1	NA	13	TRBD1	TRBJ2-5	CASSTGAGETQYF	TGTGCCAGCAGTACAGGGGCCGGGGAGACCCAGTACTTC
TRBV9	once	16	TRBD1	TRBJ2-1	CASSEPGTGGLLEQFF	TGTGCCAGCAGCGAGCCCGGGACAGGGGGCCTTTTGGAGCAGTTCTTC
TRBV27	NA	13	NA	TRBJ2-5	CASSGTGRATQYF	TGTGCCAGCAGTGGGACCGGCCGAGCGACCCAGTACTTC
TRBV29-1	many	13	NA	TRBJ1-1	CSVGGTMNTEAFF	TGCAGCGTTGGCGGGACCATGAACACTGAAGCTTTCTTT
TRBV6-5	NA	13	NA	TRBJ1-5	CASSYIRNQPQHF	TGTGCCAGCAGTTACATTCGCAATCAGCCCCAGCATTTT
TRBV4-2	NA	14	NA	TRBJ1-1	CASSQDRAGTEAFF	TGTGCCAGCAGCCAAGATCGGGCGGGCACTGAAGCTTTCTTT
TRBV19	few	13	NA	TRBJ2-1	CASSWSSYNEQFF	TGTGCCAGTAGTTGGAGCTCCTACAATGAGCAGTTCTTC
TRBV29-1	NA	14	NA	TRBJ2-1	CSARLLSSYNEQFF	TGCAGCGCACGCCTCCTGAGCTCCTACAATGAGCAGTTCTTC
TRBV30	NA	14	TRBD1	TRBJ2-2	CAWQTGVNTGELFF	TGTGCCTGGCAGACAGGGGTTAACACCGGGGAGCTGTTTTTT
TRBV28	NA	17	NA	TRBJ2-1	CASSLSRGPNAGHEQFF	TGTGCCAGCAGTTTATCGAGGGGGCCCAACGCGGGGCATGAGCAGTTCTTC
TRBV7-9	NA	14	TRBD1	TRBJ2-5	CASSATGGQETQYF	TGTGCCAGCAGCGCTACAGGGGGCCAAGAGACCCAGTACTTC
TRBV12-5	NA	15	NA	TRBJ2-5	CASGPEGTGLETQYF	TGTGCTAGTGGCCCCGAAGGAACAGGGTTGGAGACCCAGTACTTC
TRBV5-1	NA	14	NA	TRBJ2-6	CASSLGAGANVLTF	TGCGCCAGCAGCTTGGGGGCTGGGGCCAACGTCCTGACTTTC
TRBV7-9	NA	14	NA	TRBJ2-3	CASSPSVGSDTQYF	TGTGCCAGCAGTCCTAGCGTAGGGAGCGATACGCAGTATTTT
TRBV19	few	14	NA	TRBJ2-6	CASRVGSGANVLTF	TGTGCCAGCAGGGTGGGCTCTGGGGCCAACGTCCTGACTTTC
TRBV4-1	few	14	NA	TRBJ1-2	CASSQGGRSYGYTF	TGCGCCAGCAGCCAAGGGGGCAGGAGCTATGGCTACACCTTC
TRBV7-9	NA	13	NA	TRBJ2-1	CASSLPGDDEQFF	TGTGCCAGCAGCTTACCCGGGGACGATGAGCAGTTCTTC
TRBV7-9	NA	11	NA	TRBJ2-5	CASSLTGEQYF	TGTGCCAGCAGCTTGACAGGAGAGCAGTACTTC
TRBV13	NA	15	NA	TRBJ2-7	CASSSGDLPGSEQYF	TGTGCCAGCAGTTCTGGGGACTTACCAGGGAGCGAGCAGTACTTC
TRBV7-8	NA	14	NA	TRBJ2-7	CASSFWTGSYEQYF	TGTGCCAGCAGCTTCTGGACTGGCTCCTACGAGCAGTACTTC
TRBV10-3	NA	12	NA	TRBJ2-7	CAISELSYEQYF	TGTGCCATCAGTGAGTTGTCCTACGAGCAGTACTTC
TRBV4-1	NA	16	NA	TRBJ1-5	CASSQDARDSNQPQHF	TGCGCCAGCAGCCAAGATGCGAGGGATAGCAATCAGCCCCAGCATTTT
TRBV9	NA	14	TRBD1	TRBJ2-1	CASRPQGSYNEQFF	TGTGCCAGCAGACCACAGGGGTCCTACAATGAGCAGTTCTTC
TRBV29-1	NA	11	NA	TRBJ1-2	CSVSAVWGYTF	TGCAGCGTTTCAGCCGTCTGGGGCTACACCTTC
TRBV29-1	NA	11	NA	TRBJ1-2	CSVNRDYGYTF	TGCAGCGTCAACAGGGACTATGGCTACACCTTC
TRBV13	few	16	TRBD2	TRBJ2-7	CASSPGRTSGSYEQYF	TGTGCCAGCAGCCCGGGCAGGACTAGCGGGTCCTACGAGCAGTACTTC
TRBV29-1	few	16	TRBD1	TRBJ2-2	CSVEGLGQGFAGELFF	TGCAGCGTTGAAGGCCTTGGACAGGGTTTTGCCGGGGAGCTGTTTTTT
TRBV6-5	NA	13	NA	TRBJ2-7	CASRATQAYEQYF	TGTGCCAGCAGAGCTACACAAGCCTACGAGCAGTACTTC
TRBV7-8	NA	20	TRBD1	TRBJ2-3	CASSFEVVWDRRKDLNTQYF	TGTGCCAGCAGCTTCGAAGTCGTATGGGACAGGCGGAAGGATCTAAATACGCAGTATTTT
TRBV30	NA	13	TRBD1	TRBJ2-1	CAWTVTGYNEQFF	TGTGCCTGGACTGTGACAGGGTACAATGAGCAGTTCTTC
TRBV6-5	many	13	NA	TRBJ2-1	CASSYSRGGEQFF	TGTGCCAGCAGTTACTCGAGGGGCGGTGAGCAGTTCTTC
TRBV7-6	NA	14	NA	TRBJ1-5	CASSLRAGWEPQHF	TGTGCCAGCAGCCTCAGGGCAGGGTGGGAGCCCCAGCATTTT
TRBV11-2	NA	15	TRBD1	TRBJ2-1	CASSYPGQEYNEQFF	TGTGCCAGCAGCTACCCGGGACAGGAGTACAATGAGCAGTTCTTC
TRBV19	few	16	NA	TRBJ2-1	CASSISPGGPYNEQFF	TGTGCCAGTAGTATATCCCCTGGGGGCCCGTACAATGAGCAGTTCTTC
TRBV28	medium-sized	17	NA	TRBJ2-1	CASSVTPGSSSYNEQFF	TGTGCCAGCAGTGTGACCCCAGGATCTAGCTCCTACAATGAGCAGTTCTTC
TRBV18	many	13	TRBD1	TRBJ1-4	CASSPRDREKLFF	TGTGCCAGCTCACCCCGGGACAGAGAAAAACTGTTTTTT
TRBV15	NA	15	TRBD2	TRBJ2-1	CATSNGLGSQNEQFF	TGTGCCACCAGCAATGGACTAGGGTCCCAAAATGAGCAGTTCTTC
TRBV5-4	NA	17	NA	TRBJ1-1	CASSLGGYRDPNTEAFF	TGTGCCAGCAGCTTGGGGGGATACAGGGACCCGAACACTGAAGCTTTCTTT
TRBV4-1	few	19	TRBD2	TRBJ2-6	CASSQGPLAGRSGANVLTF	TGCGCCAGCAGCCAAGGTCCACTAGCGGGACGGTCTGGGGCCAACGTCCTGACTTTC
TRBV4-1	once	15	TRBD1	TRBJ2-7	CASSQRQGAPYEQYF	TGCGCCAGCAGCCAACGACAGGGTGCCCCCTACGAGCAGTACTTC
TRBV27	NA	16	TRBD1	TRBJ2-1	CASSLGAGGTYNEQFF	TGTGCCAGCAGTCTCGGAGCAGGGGGTACCTACAATGAGCAGTTCTTC
TRBV2	NA	16	TRBD2	TRBJ2-1	CASRGMAGGTYNEQFF	TGTGCCAGCAGGGGAATGGCGGGGGGAACCTACAATGAGCAGTTCTTC
TRBV19	NA	15	NA	TRBJ2-1	CASSISGSPYNEQFF	TGTGCCAGTAGTATATCCGGGAGTCCCTACAATGAGCAGTTCTTC
TRBV5-5	few	14	TRBD1	TRBJ2-5	CASSQGDSEETQYF	TGTGCCAGCAGCCAAGGGGACAGTGAAGAGACCCAGTACTTC
TRBV2	NA	15	TRBD1	TRBJ2-7	CASSAPGQGAYEQYF	TGTGCCAGCAGTGCCCCGGGACAGGGGGCTTACGAGCAGTACTTC
TRBV7-2	few	12	NA	TRBJ1-1	CATSHGNTEAFF	TGTGCCACCTCCCACGGTAACACTGAAGCTTTCTTT